The sequence of this T cell receptor beta chain was determined in a study of CD8+ T cells in alopecia areata. Study context: Each day, treated patients took oral tofacitinib twice, at 5 to 10 mg per dose. Dosing with tofacitinib proceeded for 6 to 18 months, followed by 6 months off drug.

From germline, CDR1 is MNHEY and CDR2 SVGAGI. This CDR3 spans 14 amino acids. The V gene lost 0 bases and the J gene lost 5 bases, with 10 bases spanning the gap. Treatment denoted: oral pan-JAK inhibitor, 5-10 mg twice daily. Cell sorting on a FACSAria was used to separate CD4+ and CD8+ T cells from the PBMCs. Study conclusions and caveats: Patients shared TCRs less clearly than mice did, possibly for HLA-related reasons.

In the case of this clone: As yet, its antigen is unknown.

RNA extraction was followed by reverse transcription into cDNA, which acted as the sequencing template. Generated by immunoSEQ multiplex PCR, the TCRdb table keeps only in-frame clones and is missing some. The table shows 150,000 or so clones, with under 70% occurring only once. This clonotype was sampled from a human donor with alopecia areata. The chain is built from TRBV6-5 and TRBJ2-5, with D possibly called TRBD1 or TRBD2 (6 bases each). Sequenced here: CD4+ T cells sorted from blood, sampled at week 4, from a patient treated with tofacitinib. Written as DNA, the CDR3 is TGTGCCAGCAGTTACTCGACGGGGGCCGAGACCCAGTACTTC. Encoded protein: CASSYSTGAETQYF.